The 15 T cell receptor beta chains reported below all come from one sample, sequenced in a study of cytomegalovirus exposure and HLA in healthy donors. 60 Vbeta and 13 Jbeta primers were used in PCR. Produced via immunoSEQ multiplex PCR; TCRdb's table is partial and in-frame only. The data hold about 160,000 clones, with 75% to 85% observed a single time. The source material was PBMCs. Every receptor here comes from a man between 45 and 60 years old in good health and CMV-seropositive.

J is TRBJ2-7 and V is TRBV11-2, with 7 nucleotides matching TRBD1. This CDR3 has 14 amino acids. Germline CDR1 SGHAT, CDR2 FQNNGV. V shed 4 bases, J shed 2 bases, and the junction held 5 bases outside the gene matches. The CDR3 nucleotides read TGTGCCAGCAGCTGGAGACAGGGCGCCTACGAGCAGTACTTC. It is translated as CASSWRQGAYEQYF.

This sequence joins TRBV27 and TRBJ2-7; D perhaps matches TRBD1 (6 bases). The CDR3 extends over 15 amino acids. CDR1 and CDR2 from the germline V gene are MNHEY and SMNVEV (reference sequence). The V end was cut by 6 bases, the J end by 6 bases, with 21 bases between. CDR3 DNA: TGTGCCAGCAGCCTCCGACCCGACAGGCTCGCCGAGCAGTACTTC. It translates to CASSLRPDRLAEQYF.

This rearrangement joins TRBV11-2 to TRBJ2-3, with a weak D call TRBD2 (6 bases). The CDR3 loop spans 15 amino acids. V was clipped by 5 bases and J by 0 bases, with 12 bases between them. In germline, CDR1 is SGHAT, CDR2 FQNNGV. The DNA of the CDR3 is TGTGCCAGCAGCCTTAATAGCGGAAGCACAGATACGCAGTATTTT. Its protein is CASSLNSGSTDTQYF.

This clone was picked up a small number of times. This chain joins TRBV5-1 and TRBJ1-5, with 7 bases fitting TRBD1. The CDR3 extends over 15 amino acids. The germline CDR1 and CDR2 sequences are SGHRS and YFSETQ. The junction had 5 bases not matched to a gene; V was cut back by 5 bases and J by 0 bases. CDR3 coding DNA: TGCGCCAGCAGTGAACAGGGGAATAGCAATCAGCCCCAGCATTTT. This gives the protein CASSEQGNSNQPQHF. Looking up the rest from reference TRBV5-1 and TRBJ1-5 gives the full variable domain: KAGVTQTPRYLIKTRGQQVTLSCSPISGHRSVSWYQQTPGQGLQFLFEYFSETQRNKGNFPGRFSGRQFSNSRSEMNVSTLELGDSALYLCASSEQGNSNQPQHFGDGTRLSIL.

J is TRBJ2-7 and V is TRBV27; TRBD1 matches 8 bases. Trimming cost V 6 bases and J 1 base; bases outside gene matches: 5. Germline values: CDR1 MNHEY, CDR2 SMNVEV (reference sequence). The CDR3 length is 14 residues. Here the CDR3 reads CASSQDRDSYEQYF. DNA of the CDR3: TGTGCCAGCAGCCAGGACAGGGATTCCTACGAGCAGTACTTC.

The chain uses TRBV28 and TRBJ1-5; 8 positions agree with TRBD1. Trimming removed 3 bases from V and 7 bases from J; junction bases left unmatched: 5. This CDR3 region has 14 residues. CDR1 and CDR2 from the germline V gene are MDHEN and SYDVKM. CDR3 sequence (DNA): TGTGCCAGCAGTTTTGGTACAGGGGGACAGCCCCAGCATTTT. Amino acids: CASSFGTGGQPQHF.

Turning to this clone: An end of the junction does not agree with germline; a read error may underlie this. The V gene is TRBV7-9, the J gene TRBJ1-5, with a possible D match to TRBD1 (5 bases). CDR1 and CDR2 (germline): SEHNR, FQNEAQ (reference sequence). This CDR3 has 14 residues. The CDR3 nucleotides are TGTTCCAGCAGCTTAGTAGGGGACAATCAGCCCCAGCATTTT. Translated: CSSSLVGDNQPQHF.

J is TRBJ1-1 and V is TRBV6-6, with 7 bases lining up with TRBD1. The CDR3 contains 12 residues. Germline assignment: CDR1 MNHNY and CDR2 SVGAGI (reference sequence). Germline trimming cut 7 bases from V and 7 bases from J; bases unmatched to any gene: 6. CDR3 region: CASTTGVVEAFF. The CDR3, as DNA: TGTGCCAGCACCACAGGGGTAGTTGAAGCTTTCTTT.

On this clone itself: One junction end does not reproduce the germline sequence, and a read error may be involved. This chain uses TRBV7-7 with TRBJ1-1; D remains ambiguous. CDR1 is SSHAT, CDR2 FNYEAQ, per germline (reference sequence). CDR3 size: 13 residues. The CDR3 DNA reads TGTGCTAGCAGCTTGTCTATGAACACTGAAGCTTTCTTT. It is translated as CASSLSMNTEAFF.

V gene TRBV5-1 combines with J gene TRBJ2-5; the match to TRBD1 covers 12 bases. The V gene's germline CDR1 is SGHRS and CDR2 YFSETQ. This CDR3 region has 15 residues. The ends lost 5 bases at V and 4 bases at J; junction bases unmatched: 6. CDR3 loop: CASRPGQGARETQYF. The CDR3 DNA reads TGCGCCAGCAGGCCGGGACAGGGGGCGAGAGAGACCCAGTACTTC.

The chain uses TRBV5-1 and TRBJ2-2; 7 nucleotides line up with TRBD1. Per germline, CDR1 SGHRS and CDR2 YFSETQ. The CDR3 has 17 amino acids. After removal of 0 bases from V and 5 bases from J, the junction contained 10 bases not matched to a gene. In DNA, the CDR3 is TGCGCCAGCAGCTTGGCCAGACAGGGTCTTCGGACCGGGGAGCTGTTTTTT. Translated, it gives CASSLARQGLRTGELFF.

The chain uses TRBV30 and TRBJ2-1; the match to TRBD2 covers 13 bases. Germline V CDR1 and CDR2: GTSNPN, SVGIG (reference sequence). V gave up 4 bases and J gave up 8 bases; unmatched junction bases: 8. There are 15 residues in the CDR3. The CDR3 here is CAWTTGLAGMYEQFF. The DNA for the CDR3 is TGTGCCTGGACGACGGGACTAGCGGGGATGTATGAGCAGTTCTTC.

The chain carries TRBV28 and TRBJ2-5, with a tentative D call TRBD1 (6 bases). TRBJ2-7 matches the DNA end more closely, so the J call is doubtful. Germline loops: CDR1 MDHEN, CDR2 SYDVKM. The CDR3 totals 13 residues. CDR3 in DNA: TGTGCCAGCACCAGCCACAGGGACTACGAGCAGTACTTC. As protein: CASTSHRDYEQYF.

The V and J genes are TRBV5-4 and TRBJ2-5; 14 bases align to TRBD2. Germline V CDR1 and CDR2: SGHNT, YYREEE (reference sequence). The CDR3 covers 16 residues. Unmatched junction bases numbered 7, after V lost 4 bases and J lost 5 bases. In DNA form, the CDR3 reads TGTGCCAGCAGCCGGGGACTAGCGGGGGTGGGGGAGACCCAGTACTTC. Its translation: CASSRGLAGVGETQYF.

The CDR3 protein is CASSLASGANTGELFF. As DNA, the CDR3 is TGCGCCAGCAGCTTGGCCAGCGGGGCTAACACCGGGGAGCTGTTTTTT. The chain uses TRBV5-1 and TRBJ2-2; 7 bases are a match to TRBD2. J was trimmed by 2 bases and V by 0 bases; bases with no gene match: 4. Per germline, CDR1 SGHRS and CDR2 YFSETQ. The CDR3 extends over 16 amino acids.